This T cell receptor (beta chain) stems from a study of identical twins listed by TCRdb under 2016. At the level of the whole study: To test whether fetal clonotypes persist, this study deep-sequenced TCR alpha and beta repertoires from monozygotic twins, from unrelated adults of various ages, and from cord blood. To rule out contamination, the twin experiments were replicated at different times with different library preparation protocols. Points the paper makes about the study in general: Compared with coincidental sharing between unrelated individuals, an excess of low generation-probability sequences was observed among out-of-frame TCR alpha sequences shared between twins. Invariant T cells such as MAIT and iNKT could partly confound zero-insertion analyses, although diverse VJ usage argued against such confounding for most clonotypes. Because the same donors could not be followed over many years, the conclusions depended on cross-sectional statistical analysis. Fewer insertions were carried by abundant cord blood beta clonotypes, a similar but weaker trend appeared in young adult naive repertoires, and no such trend appeared in memory repertoires. Recombination models systematically underestimated out-of-frame TCR alpha sharing in monozygotic twins but agreed with sharing between unrelated individuals. The excess sharing between twins in beta out-of-frame sequences was weaker because fewer shared sequences reduced the signal-to-noise ratio.

V gives up 0 bases and J gives up 0 bases, and the segment between their germline ends measures 10 bases. Counted from cysteine to phenylalanine, this CDR3 has 16 amino acids. CDR3 DNA only is kept here, 48 bases in frame from base 1. Per the germline V gene, SGHRS is the CDR1 and YFSETQ is the CDR2. This clonotype was picked up a small number of times. The antigen this receptor binds is unknown. Qualities for individual bases were not recorded, and no much larger clone is one base off. Every donor in the study was a healthy Caucasian. Three pairs of female monozygotic twins, all aged about 18 to 30 years, were included in the twin cohort. Peripheral blood mononuclear cells were used as the source from which RNA for TCR libraries was isolated. Library construction relied on 5' RACE. The listed sequencing device is Illumina HiSeq 2000. Template switching added a universal primer binding site, and the final cDNA carried a unique molecular identifier that allowed TCR cDNA molecules to be counted accurately. Specific primers in the conserved constant-segment region were used to synthesize first-strand cDNA for the TCR alpha and beta chains. To control for contamination, each cDNA library was double barcoded with a SMART-Mk sample barcode plus Illumina barcodes. Two successive PCR steps introduced TruSeq adapter sequences along with Illumina sample barcodes. TCR alpha and beta cDNA libraries were sequenced on the Illumina HiSeq platform with custom primers. Turning to the authors' computational methods: Raw reads were processed with MiGEC to extract unique molecular identifiers, and MiXCR was used to determine CDR3 positions. Recombination models were inferred per individual with the repgenHMM and IGoR tools using an EM algorithm. Shared clonotype analysis was performed with the tcR package in R, normalizing sharing by the product of cloneset sizes. To study raw recombination free of thymic and clonal selection effects, out-of-frame nonproductive sequences were analyzed. TCRdb reanalyzed the raw reads on its own, using fastp at Q25 for trimming and MiXCR for clone calling, and kept in-frame beta chains. Rows with a matching CDR3 protein are joined into one entry that keeps the most common DNA and genes. TCRdb's processing, not the study's, gives the V and J calls here. The sample yields a few hundred thousand distinct CDR3 sequences; 9% to 10% were counted once. Roughly 3% of the sample lies in the top ten.

In addition, the sample was reused for a study of yellow fever vaccine responses in identical twins. As the second study states: According to the authors, the vaccine-induced T cell response in identical twins seemed to be partly convergent and partly specific to each individual. In the study, vaccine-responding T cell clones were precisely tracked in identical twins.

The sequenced sample consisted of PBMCs. Recombination linked TRBV5-1 to TRBJ1-3, with the identity of the D gene unclear. The sequence was collected from a woman younger than 30 in good health. The nucleotides are TGCGCCAGCAGCTTGGCCCACGGGAGCTCTGGAAACACCATATATTTT. Protein translation: CASSLAHGSSGNTIYF.